These T cell receptor beta chains were read from a single sample in a study of cytomegalovirus exposure and HLA in healthy donors. Measured with immunoSEQ multiplex PCR; TCRdb has only the in-frame clones, and not every one. This table holds approximately 27,000 clones, approximately 70% found once. The sample was PBMCs. The receptors stem from a woman aged 45-60 years in good health and CMV-seronegative. CDR3s include the opening cysteine and the closing phenylalanine or tryptophan. The D gene is left open where the match is weak. Size tells how often a clone was seen (once, few, many) or the class of an expanded clone, and some rows leave it out.

>NA|TRBV5-1|TRBJ2-4|TRBD1
CASGPGQGKNIQYF
TGCGCCAGCGGCCCGGGACAGGGCAAAAACATTCAGTACTTC
>NA|TRBV7-9|TRBJ2-1|TRBD1
CASSSGGPKRNEQFF
TGTGCCAGCAGCTCAGGGGGACCTAAACGTAATGAGCAGTTCTTC
>NA|TRBV9|TRBJ2-7|NA
CASSVGGGGYEQYF
TGTGCCAGCAGCGTAGGGGGGGGCGGCTACGAGCAGTACTTC
>NA|TRBV7-9|TRBJ2-7|NA
CASSLVTTLYEQYF
TGTGCCAGCAGCTTAGTCACAACCCTCTACGAGCAGTACTTC
>NA|TRBV5-1|TRBJ2-2|TRBD1
CASSTGTANTGELFF
TGCGCCAGCAGTACCGGGACAGCAAACACCGGGGAGCTGTTTTTT
>NA|TRBV25-1|TRBJ2-5|TRBD1
CASSLGTGGFRETQYF
TGTGCCAGCAGCCTCGGGACAGGGGGCTTCAGAGAGACCCAGTACTTC
>NA|TRBV9|TRBJ1-4|NA
CASSSTGRKEKLFF
TGTGCCAGCAGCTCGACGGGAAGAAAAGAAAAACTGTTTTTT
>NA|TRBV6-5|TRBJ1-1|TRBD1
CASRGTGDLNTEAFF
TGTGCCAGCAGAGGGACAGGGGACTTGAACACTGAAGCTTTCTTT
>NA|TRBV7-9|TRBJ1-2|TRBD1
CASSSRTGLFHVRTF
TGTGCCAGCAGCTCAAGGACAGGACTCTTCCACGTTCGGACCTTC
>NA|TRBV27|TRBJ1-3|NA
CASSSLSGNTIYF
TGTGCCAGCAGCTCCCTCTCTGGAAACACCATATATTTT
>NA|TRBV6-5|TRBJ1-1|NA
CASRPRDSEAFF
TGTGCCAGCAGGCCCCGGGACTCAGAAGCTTTCTTT
>NA|TRBV18|TRBJ2-7|NA
CASSPLRDEQYF
TGTGCCAGCTCACCCCTCAGGGACGAGCAGTACTTC
>NA|TRBV5-1|TRBJ2-7|TRBD2
CASSLAGTSGLYEQYF
TGCGCCAGCAGCTTGGCTGGGACTAGCGGCCTCTACGAGCAGTACTTC
>NA|TRBV2|TRBJ1-6|TRBD1
CASGTGESPLHF
TGTGCCAGTGGGACAGGGGAATCACCCCTCCACTTT
>NA|TRBV5-8|TRBJ2-3|NA
CASSLGGRRSTDTQYF
TGTGCCAGCAGCTTGGGGGGCAGGAGAAGCACAGATACGCAGTATTTT
>NA|TRBV4-2|TRBJ1-2|NA
CASSQDEEGGYTF
TGTGCCAGCAGCCAAGACGAGGAGGGTGGCTACACCTTC
>few|TRBV18|TRBJ1-4|NA
CASSPLGRDTEKLFF
TGTGCCAGCTCACCACTGGGGAGGGATACAGAAAAACTGTTTTTT
>few|TRBV6-1|TRBJ1-4|TRBD1
CASSEGQGTGLFF
TGTGCCAGCAGTGAGGGACAGGGAACAGGACTGTTTTTT
>NA|TRBV6-1|TRBJ2-7|NA
CASSEGQTYEQYF
TGTGCCAGCAGTGAGGGACAAACCTACGAGCAGTACTTC
>few|TRBV19|TRBJ2-4|TRBD1
CASSIRGQIPPNIQYF
TGTGCCAGTAGTATAAGGGGACAGATCCCTCCAAACATTCAGTACTTC
>NA|TRBV14|TRBJ1-2|TRBD1
CASSPFTRDSLGYTF
TGTGCCAGCAGCCCTTTCACCCGGGACAGCTTGGGCTACACCTTC
>NA|TRBV14|TRBJ1-1|NA
CASSRKEGTAAFF
TGTGCCAGCAGCCGCAAGGAAGGAACAGCAGCTTTCTTT
>NA|TRBV4-2|TRBJ2-1|TRBD2
CASSQRRGNEQFF
TGTGCCAGCAGCCAACGGCGGGGGAATGAGCAGTTCTTC
>few|TRBV6-5|TRBJ1-5|NA
CASRLGRDQPQHF
TGTGCCAGCAGGCTCGGCCGGGATCAGCCCCAGCATTTT
>NA|TRBV28|TRBJ2-1|TRBD1
CASSKTPGTDNNEQFF
TGTGCCAGCAGTAAAACACCCGGGACAGACAACAATGAGCAGTTCTTC
>few|TRBV10-2|TRBJ1-6|TRBD1
CASSETGDISPLHF
TGCGCCAGCAGTGAGACAGGGGATATTTCACCCCTCCACTTT
>NA|TRBV5-1|TRBJ2-1|TRBD2
CASSAGLASSNEQFF
TGCGCCAGCAGCGCGGGACTAGCGAGCAGCAATGAGCAGTTCTTC
>NA|TRBV6-6|TRBJ2-5|TRBD2
CASRGEGETQYF
TGTGCCAGCAGGGGGGAGGGAGAGACCCAGTACTTC
>NA|TRBV7-9|TRBJ2-7|NA
CASSPSSYEQYF
TGTGCCAGCAGCCCGAGCTCCTACGAGCAGTACTTC
>NA|TRBV29-1|TRBJ1-1|NA
CSLRGANTEAFF
TGCAGCCTCCGGGGGGCGAACACTGAAGCTTTCTTT
>NA|TRBV6-5|TRBJ2-5|NA
CASSYSRETQYF
TGTGCCAGCAGTTACTCGAGGGAGACCCAGTACTTC
>NA|TRBV9|TRBJ1-1|NA
CASRTPGGNTEAFF
TGTGCCAGCAGGACGCCGGGGGGGAACACTGAAGCTTTCTTT
>NA|TRBV27|TRBJ2-7|TRBD1
CASRPGQGAYEQYF
TGTGCCAGCAGACCAGGTCAGGGGGCTTACGAGCAGTACTTC
>NA|TRBV2|TRBJ2-5|TRBD2
CANMRGAKETQYF
TGTGCCAACATGCGGGGGGCCAAAGAGACCCAGTACTTC
>once|TRBV12-5|TRBJ2-7|TRBD1
CASGLGTGTGMYEQYF
TGTGCTAGTGGTTTGGGAACCGGGACAGGGATGTACGAGCAGTACTTC
>NA|TRBV29-1|TRBJ1-1|NA
CSVSSRGGKRADAFF
TGCAGCGTTTCGTCCCGAGGTGGTAAGAGGGCCGACGCTTTCTTT
>NA|TRBV14|TRBJ1-1|NA
CASSQRRTANTEAFF
TGTGCCAGCAGCCAACGACGGACAGCGAACACTGAAGCTTTCTTT
>NA|TRBV5-1|TRBJ2-1|NA
CASSSHGQTTYNEQFF
TGCGCCAGCAGCTCACACGGACAGACCACCTACAATGAGCAGTTCTTC
>NA|TRBV5-1|TRBJ1-5|TRBD1
CASSLEGQGGEPQHF
TGCGCCAGCAGCTTGGAAGGACAGGGTGGGGAGCCCCAGCATTTT
>NA|TRBV5-1|TRBJ2-7|TRBD2
CASSPGTSGVYEQYF
TGCGCCAGCAGCCCCGGGACTAGCGGGGTCTACGAGCAGTACTTC
>NA|TRBV6-5|TRBJ2-7|NA
CASSYAWSYEQYF
TGTGCCAGCAGTTACGCCTGGAGCTACGAGCAGTACTTC
>few|TRBV5-1|TRBJ1-3|TRBD1
CASSPRAGTGIAGSGNTIYF
TGCGCCAGCAGCCCCCGAGCCGGGACAGGAATAGCAGGCTCTGGAAACACCATATATTTT
>NA|TRBV5-6|TRBJ2-7|NA
CTSSLQGRPYEQYF
TGTACCAGCAGCTTGCAGGGCCGACCCTACGAGCAGTACTTC
>NA|TRBV4-1|TRBJ1-3|TRBD1
CASSPGQGPGNTIYF
TGCGCCAGCAGCCCTGGACAGGGCCCTGGAAACACCATATATTTT
>NA|TRBV9|TRBJ1-1|TRBD1
CASSPWTGERAFF
TGTGCCAGCAGCCCCTGGACAGGGGAGAGGGCTTTCTTT
>few|TRBV29-1|TRBJ1-2|NA
CSVGAGEGYTF
TGCAGCGTTGGGGCAGGGGAAGGCTACACCTTC
>NA|TRBV15|TRBJ1-2|TRBD1
CATSRRQGPYGYTF
TGTGCCACCAGCCGGAGACAGGGGCCGTATGGCTACACCTTC
>NA|TRBV4-1|TRBJ2-1|NA
CASRKLGRGEDEQFF
TGCGCCAGCAGGAAGTTGGGCAGAGGGGAGGATGAGCAGTTCTTC
>NA|TRBV10-3|TRBJ2-1|TRBD1
CAISPRGTGTNEQFF
TGTGCCATCAGTCCAAGAGGGACAGGGACCAATGAGCAGTTCTTC
>NA|TRBV4-1|TRBJ1-1|NA
CASSQATGRSNTEAFF
TGCGCCAGCAGCCAAGCGACAGGCCGCTCGAACACTGAAGCTTTCTTT
>NA|TRBV25-1|TRBJ2-1|TRBD2
CASGGTSGIDEQFF
TGTGCCAGCGGGGGGACTAGCGGGATAGATGAGCAGTTCTTC
>NA|TRBV29-1|TRBJ2-1|NA
CSVDRGRGNEQFF
TGCAGCGTTGATCGGGGGAGAGGCAATGAGCAGTTCTTC